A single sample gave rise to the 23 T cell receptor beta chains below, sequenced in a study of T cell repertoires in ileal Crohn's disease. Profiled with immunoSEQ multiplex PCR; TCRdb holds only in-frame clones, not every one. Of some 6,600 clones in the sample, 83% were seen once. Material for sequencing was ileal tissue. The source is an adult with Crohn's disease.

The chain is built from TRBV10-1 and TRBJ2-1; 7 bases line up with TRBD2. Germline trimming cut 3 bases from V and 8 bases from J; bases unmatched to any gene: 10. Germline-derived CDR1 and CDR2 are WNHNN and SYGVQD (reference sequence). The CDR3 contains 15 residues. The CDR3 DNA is TGCGCCAGCAGTGATGGTGGGAGGGAGGTCGATGAGCAGTTCTTC. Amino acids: CASSDGGREVDEQFF.

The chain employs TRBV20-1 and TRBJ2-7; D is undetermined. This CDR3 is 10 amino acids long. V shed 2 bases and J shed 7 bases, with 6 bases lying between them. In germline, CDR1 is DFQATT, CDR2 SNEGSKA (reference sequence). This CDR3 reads CSARLLEQYF. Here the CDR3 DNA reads TGCAGTGCTAGACTCCTAGAGCAGTACTTC.

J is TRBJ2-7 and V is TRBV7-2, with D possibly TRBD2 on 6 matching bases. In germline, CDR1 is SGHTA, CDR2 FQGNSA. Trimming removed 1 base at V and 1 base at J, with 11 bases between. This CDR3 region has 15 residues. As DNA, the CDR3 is TGTGCCAGCAGCTTAGTACAGAGCGGGTCCTACGAGCAGTACTTC. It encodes CASSLVQSGSYEQYF.

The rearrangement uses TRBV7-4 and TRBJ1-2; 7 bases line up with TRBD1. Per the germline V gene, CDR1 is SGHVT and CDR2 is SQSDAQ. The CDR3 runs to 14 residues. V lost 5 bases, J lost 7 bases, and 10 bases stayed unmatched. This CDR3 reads CASSPSGTDFGYTF. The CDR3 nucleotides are TGTGCCAGCAGCCCTTCTGGGACAGACTTTGGCTACACCTTC. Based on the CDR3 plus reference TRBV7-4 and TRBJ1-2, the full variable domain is GAGVSQSPRYKVAKRGRDVALRCDSISGHVTLYWYRQTLGQGSEVLTYSQSDAQRDKSGRPSGRFSAERPERSVSTLKIQRTEQGDSAVYLCASSPSGTDFGYTFGSGTRLTVV.

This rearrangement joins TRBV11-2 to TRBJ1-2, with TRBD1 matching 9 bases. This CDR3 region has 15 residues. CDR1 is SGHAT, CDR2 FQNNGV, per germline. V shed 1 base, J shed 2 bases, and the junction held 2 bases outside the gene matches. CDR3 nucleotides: TGTGCCAGCAGCTTAGGGGGACAGGGCAACTATGGCTACACCTTC. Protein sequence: CASSLGGQGNYGYTF.

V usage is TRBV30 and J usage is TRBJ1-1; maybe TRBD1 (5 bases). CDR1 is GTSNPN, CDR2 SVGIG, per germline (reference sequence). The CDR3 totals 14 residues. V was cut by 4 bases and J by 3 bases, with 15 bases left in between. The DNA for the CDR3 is TGTGCCTGGAATAGGGCGGGAGGGGACACTGAAGCTTTCTTT. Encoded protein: CAWNRAGGDTEAFF.

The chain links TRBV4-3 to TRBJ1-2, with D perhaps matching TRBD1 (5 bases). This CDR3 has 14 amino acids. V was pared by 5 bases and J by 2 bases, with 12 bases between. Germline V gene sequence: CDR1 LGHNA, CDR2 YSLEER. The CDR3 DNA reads TGCGCCAGCAGCTCCGACAGTTTCAACTATGGCTACACCTTC. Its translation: CASSSDSFNYGYTF.

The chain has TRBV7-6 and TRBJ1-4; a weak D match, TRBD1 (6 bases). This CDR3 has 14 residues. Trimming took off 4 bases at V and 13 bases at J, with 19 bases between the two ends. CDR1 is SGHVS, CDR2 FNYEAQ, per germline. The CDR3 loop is CASSSNYRVGALFF. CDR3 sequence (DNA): TGTGCCAGCAGCTCCAATTACAGGGTAGGGGCACTGTTTTTT. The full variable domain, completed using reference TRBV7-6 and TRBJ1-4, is GAGVSQSPRYKVTKRGQDVALRCDPISGHVSLYWYRQALGQGPEFLTYFNYEAQQDKSGLPNDRFSAERPEGSISTLTIQRTEQRDSAMYRCASSSNYRVGALFFGSGTQLSVL.

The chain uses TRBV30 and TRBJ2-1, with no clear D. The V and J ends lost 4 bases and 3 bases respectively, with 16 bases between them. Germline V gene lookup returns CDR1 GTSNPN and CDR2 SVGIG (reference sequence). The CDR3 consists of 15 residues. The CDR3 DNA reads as TGTGCCTGGACTCCCCCCCGGGTGGACTACAATGAGCAGTTCTTC. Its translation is CAWTPPRVDYNEQFF.

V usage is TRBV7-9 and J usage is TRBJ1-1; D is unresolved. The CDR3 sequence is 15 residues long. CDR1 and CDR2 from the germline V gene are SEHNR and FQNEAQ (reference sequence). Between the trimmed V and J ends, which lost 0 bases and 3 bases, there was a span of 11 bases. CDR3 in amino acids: CASSLAPRRDTEAFF. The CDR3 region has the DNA TGTGCCAGCAGCTTAGCACCACGGAGGGACACTGAAGCTTTCTTT.

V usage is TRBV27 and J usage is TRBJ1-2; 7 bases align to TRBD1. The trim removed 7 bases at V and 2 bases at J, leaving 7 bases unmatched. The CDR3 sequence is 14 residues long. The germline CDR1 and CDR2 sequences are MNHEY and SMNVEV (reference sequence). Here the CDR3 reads CASTSTTGNYGYTF. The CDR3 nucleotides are TGTGCCAGCACCTCCACGACAGGGAACTATGGCTACACCTTC.

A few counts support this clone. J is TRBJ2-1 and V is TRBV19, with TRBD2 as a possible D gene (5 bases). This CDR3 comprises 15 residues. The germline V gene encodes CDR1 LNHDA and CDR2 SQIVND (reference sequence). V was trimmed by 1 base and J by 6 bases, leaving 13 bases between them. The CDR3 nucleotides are TGTGCCAGTAGTATAGCTGTGGGAGAACCCAATGAGCAGTTCTTC. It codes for CASSIAVGEPNEQFF.

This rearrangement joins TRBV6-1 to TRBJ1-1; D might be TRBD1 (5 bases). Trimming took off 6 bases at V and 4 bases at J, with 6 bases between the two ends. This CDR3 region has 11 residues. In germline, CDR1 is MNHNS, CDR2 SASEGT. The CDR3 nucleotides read TGTGCCAGCAGCAGGGTCACTGAAGCTTTCTTT. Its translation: CASSRVTEAFF.

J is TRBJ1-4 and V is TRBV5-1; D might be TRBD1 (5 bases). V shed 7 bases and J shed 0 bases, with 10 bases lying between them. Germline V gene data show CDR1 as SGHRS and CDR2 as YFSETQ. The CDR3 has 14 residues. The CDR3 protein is CASGAGATNEKLFF. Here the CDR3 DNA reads TGCGCCAGCGGGGCGGGGGCAACTAATGAAAAACTGTTTTTT.

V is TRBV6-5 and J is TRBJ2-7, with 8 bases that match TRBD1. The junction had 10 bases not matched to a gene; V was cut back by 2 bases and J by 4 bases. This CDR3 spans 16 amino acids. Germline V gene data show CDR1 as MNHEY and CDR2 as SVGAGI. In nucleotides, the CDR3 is TGTGCCAGCAGTTACCTAGGGACAGGAGGGGCGTACGAGCAGTACTTC. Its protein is CASSYLGTGGAYEQYF.

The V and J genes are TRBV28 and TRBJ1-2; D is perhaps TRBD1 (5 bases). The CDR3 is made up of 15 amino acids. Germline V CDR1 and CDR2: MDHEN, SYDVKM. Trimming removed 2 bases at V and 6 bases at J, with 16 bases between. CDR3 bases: TGTGCCAGCAGTTTAGAAGGGGCGAAGGGGAATGGCTACACCTTC. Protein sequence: CASSLEGAKGNGYTF.

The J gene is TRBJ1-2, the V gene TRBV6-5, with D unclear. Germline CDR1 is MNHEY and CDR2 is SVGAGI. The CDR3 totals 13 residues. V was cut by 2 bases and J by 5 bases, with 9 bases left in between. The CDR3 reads CASSYLPLYGYTF. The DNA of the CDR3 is TGTGCCAGCAGTTACCTACCCCTTTATGGCTACACCTTC.

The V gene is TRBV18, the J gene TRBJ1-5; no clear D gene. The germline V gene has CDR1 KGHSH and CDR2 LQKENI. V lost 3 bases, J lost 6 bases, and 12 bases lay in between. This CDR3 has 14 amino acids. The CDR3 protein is CASSPGREGQPQHF. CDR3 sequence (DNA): TGTGCCAGCTCACCCGGAAGGGAGGGTCAGCCCCAGCATTTT.

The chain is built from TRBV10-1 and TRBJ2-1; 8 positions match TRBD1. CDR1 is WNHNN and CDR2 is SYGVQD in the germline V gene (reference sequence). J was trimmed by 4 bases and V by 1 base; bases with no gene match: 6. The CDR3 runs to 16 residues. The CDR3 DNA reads TGCGCCAGCAGTGAGTACAGGACAGGGACTTACAATGAGCAGTTCTTC. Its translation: CASSEYRTGTYNEQFF.

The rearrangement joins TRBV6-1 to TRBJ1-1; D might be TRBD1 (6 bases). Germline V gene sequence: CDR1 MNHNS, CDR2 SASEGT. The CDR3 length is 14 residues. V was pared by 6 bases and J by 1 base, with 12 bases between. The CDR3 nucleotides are TGTGCCAGCAGGTTTACAGGGACGAACACTGAAGCTTTCTTT. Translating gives CASRFTGTNTEAFF.

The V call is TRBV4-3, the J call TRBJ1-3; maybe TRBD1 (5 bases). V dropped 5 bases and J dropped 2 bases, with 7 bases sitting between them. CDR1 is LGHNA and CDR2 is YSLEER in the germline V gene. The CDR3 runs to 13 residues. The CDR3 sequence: CASSATAGNTIYF. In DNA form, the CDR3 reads TGCGCCAGCAGCGCGACAGCTGGAAACACCATATATTTT.

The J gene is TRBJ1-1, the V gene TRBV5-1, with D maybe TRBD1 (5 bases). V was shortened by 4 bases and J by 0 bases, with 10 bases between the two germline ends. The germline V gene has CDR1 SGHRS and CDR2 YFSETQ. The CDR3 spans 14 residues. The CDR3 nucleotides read TGCGCCAGCAGCGGAGGGACGTTGAACACTGAAGCTTTCTTT. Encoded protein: CASSGGTLNTEAFF.

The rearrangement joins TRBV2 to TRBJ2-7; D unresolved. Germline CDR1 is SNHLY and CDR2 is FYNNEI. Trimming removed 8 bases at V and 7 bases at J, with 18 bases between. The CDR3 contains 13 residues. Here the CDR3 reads CASYGPSKTEQYF. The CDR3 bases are TGTGCCAGCTATGGGCCCTCCAAAACGGAGCAGTACTTC. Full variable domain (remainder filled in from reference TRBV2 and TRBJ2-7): EPEVTQTPSHQVTQMGQEVILRCVPISNHLYFYWYRQILGQKVEFLVSFYNNEISEKSEIFDDQFSVERPDGSNFTLKIRSTKLEDSAMYFCASYGPSKTEQYFGPGTRLTVT.